The present TCR beta chain was sequenced within a study of T cell responses to AZD1222 COVID-19 vaccine. Germline V lookup: CDR1 MDHEN, CDR2 SYDVKM. The ends were cut back, 6 bases at V and 0 bases at J, with 6 bases in the middle. This CDR3 spans 12 amino acids. Using immunoSEQ multiplex PCR, the repertoire was profiled, and TCRdb retains in-frame clones only, with some absent. Among roughly 150,000 clones listed, 90% were seen once. The source was peripheral blood, collected on day 0 of AZD1222 vaccination. The TCR comes from an adult in good health. This chain links TRBV28 with TRBJ2-7; D remains ambiguous. CDR3: CASSSASYEQYF. The CDR3 region has the DNA TGTGCCAGCAGCTCCGCCTCCTACGAGCAGTACTTC. Filled out from reference TRBV28 and TRBJ2-7, the complete variable domain reads DVKVTQSSRYLVKRTGEKVFLECVQDMDHENMFWYRQDPGLGLRLIYFSYDVKMKEKGDIPEGYSVSREKKERFSLILESASTNQTSMYLCASSSASYEQYFGPGTRLTVT.